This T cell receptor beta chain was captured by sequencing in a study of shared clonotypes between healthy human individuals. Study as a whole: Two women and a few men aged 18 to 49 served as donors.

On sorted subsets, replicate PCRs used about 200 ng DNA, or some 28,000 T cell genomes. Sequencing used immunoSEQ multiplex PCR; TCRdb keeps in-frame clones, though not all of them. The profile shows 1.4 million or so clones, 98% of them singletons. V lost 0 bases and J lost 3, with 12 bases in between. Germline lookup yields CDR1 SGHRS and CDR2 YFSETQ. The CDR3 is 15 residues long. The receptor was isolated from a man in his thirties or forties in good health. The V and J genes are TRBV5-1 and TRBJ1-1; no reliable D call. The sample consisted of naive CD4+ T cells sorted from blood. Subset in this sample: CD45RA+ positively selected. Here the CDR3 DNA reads TGCGCCAGCAGCTTGGTACTTTACCTGGACACTGAAGCTTTCTTT. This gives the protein CASSLVLYLDTEAFF.